This T cell receptor (beta chain) derives from a study of molecular identifiers for immune sequencing clone quantification (dated by TCRdb to between 2018 and 2020). Regarding the research as a whole: For a replicate experiment, RNA from around 18,000 or 91,000 naive CD8 T cells was divided into five aliquots, and four of the five aliquots were sequenced. CD8 T cells were used in a methods study to benchmark molecular-identifier clustering-based TCR repertoire sequencing (MIDCIRS) and TCR RNA copy counting. Study-wide findings and limitations: Roughly 2.8 recovered TCR RNA copies per cell were obtained by modeling, versus about 9 by digital PCR, implying a capture efficiency of 25% to 30%. The naive libraries included spiked-in Jurkat TCR RNA (fewer than eleven copies' worth), and this RNA is not part of the donor repertoire. Clones above 20 RNA copies held over 99% of molecules in CMV-specific effector cells but under 1% in naive cells. Spiked-in Jurkat TCR RNA equivalent to a single cell was reported to be detectable even among 850,000 to 1,000,000 naive CD8 T cells. When barcode sub-clustering was not used, chimeric consensus sequences inflated TCR diversity, with chimeras reaching as high as 47%. Identical TCR molecules sharing a barcode could cause highly expanded clone sizes to be underestimated.

Naive CD8 T cell libraries were made from approximately 20,000 to 1,000,000 sorted cells using 10%, 30% or 50% of purified RNA. On a BD FACSAria II, naive CD8 T cells were FACS-sorted as CD8+CD4-CCR7+CD45RA+ and collected into RLT Plus buffer. Detection sensitivity was tested by spiking Jurkat RNA equal to roughly ten TCR copies' worth into samples containing roughly 17,000-1,100,000 naive CD8 T cells. Enrichment of CD8 T cells was done with RosetteSep CD8+ T Cell Enrichment Cocktail plus Ficoll-Paque, and ACK red cell lysis came afterward. This clonotype was found a few times. Its antigen remains undetermined. No per-base quality is available; no much larger clone lies one base away. Libraries were prepared through PCR. For sequencing, a NextSeq 500 was employed. Bulk TCR libraries were generated as previously described, with the TCR primers listed in Table S5 used. Total RNA was purified with the Qiagen AllPrep DNA/RNA kit. Before analysis, reads from multiple sequencing runs of one library were combined. The paper's data handling went like this. Reads were retained only if an exact TCR constant sequence was present, and the retained reads were trimmed to 150 nt and grouped according to their 12-nt molecular barcodes. Reads inside each barcode group were sub-clustered using a 15% Levenshtein threshold, and a quality-weighted consensus sequence was constructed for each RNA molecule. Non-functional sequences were removed, as were lower-count sequences one edit away from another. Based on fitting two negative binomial distributions, any barcode sub-cluster with under 20% of the maximum read count was discarded. TCRdb handled the public reads itself, with Q25 trimming in fastp and clone calling in MiXCR, and kept productive beta chains. CDR3 protein sequences are deduplicated, and each keeps its most common genes and DNA. The V and J calls were determined by TCRdb, not by the authors. The sample contains roughly 630,000 distinct CDR3 sequences, 25% of them found a single time. The top ten clonotypes cover approximately 0.75% of the sample.

Inclusive of the bounding cysteine and phenylalanine, the CDR3 is 14 residues long. The sequence is cut down to CDR3 DNA, 42 bases in frame from base 1. At the junction V is shortened by 1 base and J by 3 bases; bases outside the gene matches: 3. CDR1 and CDR2, per the germline V gene (reference sequence), are GTSNPN and SVGIG. The sequenced sample consisted of naive CD8+ T cells from blood, with Jurkat cell RNA spiked in. The cell subset or site label, read with the paper, signifies: FACS-sorted CD8+CD4-CCR7+CD45RA+ naive T cells. The V gene is TRBV30 and the J gene is TRBJ2-1, with 7 middle bases fitting TRBD2. This sequence originates from a human donor in good health. Some libraries in this study had Jurkat cell RNA spiked in. This receptor carries the CDR3 CAWSGGTNYNEQFF. Read as DNA, the sequence is TGTGCCTGGAGTGGGGGGACTAACTACAATGAGCAGTTCTTC.